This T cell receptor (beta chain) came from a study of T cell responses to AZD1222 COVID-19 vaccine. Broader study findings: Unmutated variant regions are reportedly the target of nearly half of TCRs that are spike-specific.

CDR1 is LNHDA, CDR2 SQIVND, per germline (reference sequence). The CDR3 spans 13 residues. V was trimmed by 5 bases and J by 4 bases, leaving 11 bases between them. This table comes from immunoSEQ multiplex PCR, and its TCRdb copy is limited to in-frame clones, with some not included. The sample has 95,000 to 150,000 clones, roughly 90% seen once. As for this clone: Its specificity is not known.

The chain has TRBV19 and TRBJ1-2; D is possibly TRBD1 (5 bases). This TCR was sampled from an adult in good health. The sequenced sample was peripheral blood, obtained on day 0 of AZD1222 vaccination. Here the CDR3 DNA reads TGTGCCAGTAGTCCTCGGCAGGGCTATGGCTACACCTTC. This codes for CASSPRQGYGYTF.